These T cell receptor beta chains were read from a single sample in a study of blood T cell repertoires in COVID-19. Method: immunoSEQ multiplex PCR; TCRdb's copy keeps in-frame clones and lacks some. The sample holds approximately 62,000 clones, roughly four fifths seen once. Sequencing input: peripheral blood. Every receptor here comes from a woman in her forties or fifties with active or convalescent COVID-19. Both conserved end residues are part of each CDR3. The D gene is left open where the match is weak.

D: NA; J: TRBJ2-3; V: TRBV29-1; CDR3: CSVRYKGFTDTQYF
D: TRBD1; J: TRBJ1-2; V: TRBV9; CDR3: CASSVEVTGNYGYTF
D: NA; J: TRBJ1-5; V: TRBV7-2; CDR3: CASSLFSGPNQPQHF
D: TRBD1; J: TRBJ2-2; V: TRBV7-2; CDR3: CASSQPRTGNTGELFF
D: TRBD1; J: TRBJ1-1; V: TRBV2; CDR3: CASSGQGAGEAFF
D: TRBD2; J: TRBJ2-1; V: TRBV7-9; CDR3: CAGRTSGEGEQFF
D: NA; J: TRBJ2-1; V: TRBV6-5; CDR3: CASSYNFREQFF
D: NA; J: TRBJ2-7; V: TRBV6-5; CDR3: CASSPLRDPYEQYF
D: TRBD2; J: TRBJ2-1; V: TRBV27; CDR3: CASSPRIAGDKEQFF
D: NA; J: TRBJ1-1; V: TRBV12-3/TRBV12-4; CDR3: CASRDLNTEAFF
D: TRBD2; J: TRBJ2-1; V: TRBV4-2; CDR3: CASSQGAGGLNEQFF
D: TRBD1; J: TRBJ1-1; V: TRBV3-1/TRBV3-2; CDR3: CASSWQGAAEAFF
D: NA; J: TRBJ1-1; V: TRBV9; CDR3: CASSVGHMNTEAFF
D: TRBD1; J: TRBJ1-1; V: TRBV5-1; CDR3: CASSPGGGAAEAFF
D: NA; J: TRBJ2-3; V: TRBV5-1; CDR3: CASSLAIGVTDTQYF
D: NA; J: TRBJ2-3; V: TRBV10-2; CDR3: CASSEKLASTDTQYF
D: TRBD1; J: TRBJ1-6; V: TRBV7-9; CDR3: CASSSAGDRAGSPLHF
D: NA; J: TRBJ1-6; V: TRBV12-5; CDR3: CASGLGSQAYNSPLHF
D: TRBD1; J: TRBJ1-5; V: TRBV30; CDR3: CAWSVTGNQPQHF
D: TRBD1; J: TRBJ2-2; V: TRBV24-1; CDR3: CATAPQGANGELFF
D: TRBD1; J: TRBJ1-1; V: TRBV27; CDR3: CASSTGALEAFF
D: TRBD1; J: TRBJ1-4; V: TRBV4-2; CDR3: CASSQVGGQGNEKLFF
D: NA; J: TRBJ2-1; V: TRBV30; CDR3: CAWGSTRYEQFF
D: TRBD2; J: TRBJ2-3; V: TRBV7-2; CDR3: CASSLSGMSTDTQYF
D: NA; J: TRBJ2-3; V: TRBV19; CDR3: CASSIARGNADTQYF
D: TRBD1; J: TRBJ1-2; V: TRBV10-3; CDR3: CAISESRTGIYGYTF
D: TRBD1; J: TRBJ1-2; V: TRBV15; CDR3: CATSPDRGAYGYTF
D: NA; J: TRBJ1-2; V: TRBV5-1; CDR3: CASSLGVGDGYTF
D: TRBD1; J: TRBJ2-2; V: TRBV30; CDR3: CAWSGGQGLIEIF
D: NA; J: TRBJ1-1; V: TRBV5-1; CDR3: CASSVGPGGLNTEAFF
D: TRBD1; J: TRBJ2-1; V: TRBV28; CDR3: CASSHGQGGDNEQFF
D: NA; J: TRBJ1-1; V: TRBV11-2; CDR3: CASSLGPNSIWAGTEAFF
D: NA; J: TRBJ1-2; V: TRBV21-1; CDR3: CASSTGGATFNYGYTF
D: NA; J: TRBJ2-7; V: TRBV7-9; CDR3: CASSAVGTSPQYF
D: NA; J: TRBJ2-1; V: TRBV20-1; CDR3: CSASSGGAYNEQFF
D: TRBD2; J: TRBJ2-2; V: TRBV6-5; CDR3: CAGQRDYYGGELFF
D: NA; J: TRBJ1-2; V: TRBV10-3; CDR3: CATSDGGADYGYTF
D: TRBD1; J: TRBJ1-1; V: TRBV30; CDR3: CALTVGGRGLTEAFF
D: TRBD2; J: TRBJ2-5; V: TRBV2; CDR3: CASSDPREGKTQYF
D: NA; J: TRBJ2-2; V: TRBV7-2; CDR3: CASSSGGNTGELFF
D: TRBD2; J: TRBJ2-1; V: TRBV10-3; CDR3: CAISLPRASSGRASYNEQFF
D: NA; J: TRBJ1-5; V: TRBV19; CDR3: CASIAPNQPQHF
D: NA; J: TRBJ2-2; V: TRBV5-1; CDR3: CASSLDGGPGELFF
D: NA; J: TRBJ1-3; V: TRBV5-1; CDR3: CASSLMSLGGNTIYF
D: NA; J: TRBJ1-1; V: TRBV27; CDR3: CASREQGRGKAFF
D: NA; J: TRBJ1-1; V: TRBV3-1/TRBV3-2; CDR3: CASSQTGQMNTEAFF
D: NA; J: TRBJ2-7; V: TRBV19; CDR3: CASSIGSGSYEQYF
D: NA; J: TRBJ2-1; V: TRBV21-1; CDR3: CASSTPGHEQFF
D: TRBD2; J: TRBJ2-4; V: TRBV19; CDR3: CASSPGTSGRTDIQYF
D: TRBD1; J: TRBJ2-2; V: TRBV24-1; CDR3: CATSPTGGGTGELFF
D: TRBD1; J: TRBJ2-5; V: TRBV29-1; CDR3: CSALTGSETQYF
D: NA; J: TRBJ1-2; V: TRBV5-1; CDR3: CASRRDSNYGYTF
D: NA; J: TRBJ2-7; V: TRBV29-1; CDR3: CSVRAGMYEQYF
D: TRBD1; J: TRBJ1-4; V: TRBV7-9; CDR3: CATVGRGDEKLFF
D: TRBD1; J: TRBJ1-5; V: TRBV24-1; CDR3: CAASGTGNQPQHF
D: NA; J: TRBJ1-2; V: TRBV23-1; CDR3: CASSQRVLTGEEDGYTF
D: NA; J: TRBJ1-2; V: TRBV2; CDR3: CASSEARGAAYGYTF
D: TRBD1; J: TRBJ1-1; V: TRBV6-2/TRBV6-3; CDR3: CASSDRGPNTEAFF
D: NA; J: TRBJ1-4; V: TRBV3-1/TRBV3-2; CDR3: CASSQSSGLREKLFF